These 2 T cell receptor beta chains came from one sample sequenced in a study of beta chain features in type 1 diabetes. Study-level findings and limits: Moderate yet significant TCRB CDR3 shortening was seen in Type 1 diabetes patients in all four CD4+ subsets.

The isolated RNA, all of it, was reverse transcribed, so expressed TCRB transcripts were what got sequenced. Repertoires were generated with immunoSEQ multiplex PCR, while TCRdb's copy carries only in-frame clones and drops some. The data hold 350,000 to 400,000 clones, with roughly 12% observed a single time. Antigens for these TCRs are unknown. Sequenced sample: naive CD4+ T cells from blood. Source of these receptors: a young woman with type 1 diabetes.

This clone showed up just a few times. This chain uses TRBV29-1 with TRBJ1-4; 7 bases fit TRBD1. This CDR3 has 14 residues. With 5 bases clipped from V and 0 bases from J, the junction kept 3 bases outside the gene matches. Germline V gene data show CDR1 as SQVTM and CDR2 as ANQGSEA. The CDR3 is CSVKQGSTNEKLFF. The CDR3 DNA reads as TGCAGCGTTAAACAGGGGTCAACTAATGAAAAACTGTTTTTT.

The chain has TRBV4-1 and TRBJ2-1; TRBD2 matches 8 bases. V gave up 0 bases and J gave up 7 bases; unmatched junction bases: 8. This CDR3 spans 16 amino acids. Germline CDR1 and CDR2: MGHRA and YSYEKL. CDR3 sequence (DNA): TGCGCCAGCAGCCAAGATAAGGCGGGGGGAGGGAATGAGCAGTTCTTC. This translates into CASSQDKAGGGNEQFF.